The clone carrying this T cell receptor beta chain was counted only a few times. TCRdb keeps only in-frame clones here, not all; method: immunoSEQ multiplex PCR. Among around 320,000 clones listed, around 84% were seen once. This sample is part of a study of Ad26.COV2.S vaccination and SARS-CoV-2 variants. Study-wide background: The vaccine Ad26.COV2.S was put into the muscle once, or twice with 56 days between.

Germline loops: CDR1 SGDLS, CDR2 YYNGEE. Trimming shortened V by 3 bases and J by 3 bases, and 16 bases separated the two germline ends. The CDR3 covers 15 residues. The sample's treatment: about 20 received Ad26.COV2.S at low or high dose, single or two shots; roughly five received placebo; per-sample allocation not given. Day 63 after the first vaccine or placebo injection was the time point for sampling. The sequence came from a person between 18 and 59 years old who received the Ad26.COV2.S COVID-19 vaccine or a placebo. This rearrangement joins TRBV9 to TRBJ2-7; D perhaps matches TRBD1 (6 bases). The source was peripheral blood, collected in a trial of Ad26.COV2.S vaccine versus placebo. The CDR3 reads CASSETGTKFYEQYF. The CDR3 DNA reads as TGTGCCAGCAGCGAAACCGGGACAAAGTTCTACGAGCAGTACTTC. The complete variable domain, with remaining parts taken from reference TRBV9 and TRBJ2-7, reads DSGVTQTPKHLITATGQRVTLRCSPRSGDLSVYWYQQSLDQGLQFLIQYYNGEERAKGNILERFSAQQFPDLHSELNLSSLELGDSALYFCASSETGTKFYEQYFGPGTRLTVT.